This TCR beta chain originates from a study of quantifying T cell responses using KT2 cells. Study at large: TCR alpha and beta constant-region primers primed reverse transcription of RNA.

CDR3 size: 11 residues. Each cDNA got a UMI-containing oligo ligated at its 3' end. An equimolar mix of RC1.1 and RC1.2 primed the beta chain across TRBC1 and TRBC2. MiXCR, applied by TCRdb to the UMI-ligation and nested PCR reads, yields one record per CDR3 protein. The table has 25,000 to 35,000 distinct CDR3 sequences, 7.3% seen once. The sequencing sample was made of PBMCs spiked with cells of the T cell clone KT2. This receptor was taken from a human donor. The chain carries TRBV21-1 and TRBJ1-1. TRBV21-1 has pseudogene status. The CDR3 loop reads CASSKGAEAFF. The CDR3 coding sequence is TGTGCCAGCAGCAAAGGGGCTGAAGCTTTCTTT.